This T cell receptor beta chain came from a study of human T cells and chemical hapten exposure. Study-level information: A mostly female patient group had alopecia areata, totalis or universalis.

General study points: TCRs at a frequency above 1 in 1000 stayed unchanged with DPC sensitization. PT1 expanded TCR counts and patch test score were linked, and their correlation was positive.

One entry per CDR3 protein results from TCRdb running MiXCR on the RACE reads. The sample shows roughly 190,000 distinct CDR3 sequences, about 20% of them seen only once. V shed 10 bases and J shed 1 base, with 12 bases lying between them. The CDR3 has 13 amino acids. The germline CDR1 and CDR2 sequences are MNHEY and SVGEGT. A note on this clonotype: What it binds is unknown.

Time point noted: patch test 1, 2 weeks after DPC sensitization. Treatment reported: therapeutic diphenylcyclopropenone sensitization with weekly scalp DPC. The genes are TRBV6-2 or TRBV6-3 and TRBJ2-3; perhaps TRBD2 as D (6 bases). The sample was whole blood, taken in connection with sensitization to the hapten diphenylcyclopropenone (DPC). The TCR sequence derives from a woman in her forties or fifties with alopecia areata. Some clones in this sample may be carry-over from other donors' samples. The CDR3 sequence: CATWASGTDTQYF. The CDR3 DNA sequence: TGTGCCACCTGGGCTAGCGGCACAGATACGCAGTATTTT.